These 9 T cell receptor beta chains came from one sample sequenced in a study of cytomegalovirus exposure and HLA in healthy donors. The study ran its PCR with 60 Vbeta and 13 Jbeta primers. The data were produced by immunoSEQ multiplex PCR, yet TCRdb's version contains in-frame clones alone and is incomplete. The sample consists of over 150,000 clones, approximately 84% of them appearing once. The source material was PBMCs. The receptors derive from a young man in good health and CMV-seronegative.

Regarding this clone: The same CDR3 arises from other DNA sequences in this sample as well. The rearrangement links TRBV29-1 to TRBJ2-5; 12 bases fit TRBD2. CDR3 length: 14 residues. Unmatched junction bases numbered 5, after V lost 5 bases and J lost 4 bases. In germline, CDR1 is SQVTM, CDR2 ANQGSEA. The DNA for the CDR3 is TGCAGCGTTACTCCTAGCGGGAGGGGAGAGACCCAGTACTTC. It translates to CSVTPSGRGETQYF. The entire variable domain, with the rest obtained from reference TRBV29-1 and TRBJ2-5, is as follows: SAVISQKPSRDICQRGTSLTIQCQVDSQVTMMFWYRQQPGQSLTLIATANQGSEATYESGFVIDKFPISRPNLTFSTLTVSNMSPEDSSIYLCSVTPSGRGETQYFGPGTRLLVL.

V gene TRBV4-2 combines with J gene TRBJ2-2, with D possibly TRBD2 on 5 matching bases. Per the germline V gene, CDR1 is LGHNA and CDR2 is YNFKEQ. V was clipped by 0 bases and J by 8 bases, with 13 bases between them. CDR3 length: 15 amino acids. The CDR3 DNA sequence: TGTGCCAGCAGCCAAGAGCTAGCCGAAAGTGGGGAGCTGTTTTTT. Translation gives CASSQELAESGELFF.

There are a few counts of this clone. The gene calls are TRBV19 and TRBJ2-3; D is possibly TRBD2 (5 bases). Between the trimmed V and J ends, which lost 2 bases and 0 bases, there was a span of 12 bases. Germline-derived CDR1 and CDR2 are LNHDA and SQIVND (reference sequence). The CDR3 totals 16 residues. CDR3 in amino acids: CASSILATPSTDTQYF. The CDR3 nucleotides read TGTGCCAGTAGTATATTAGCGACCCCTAGCACAGATACGCAGTATTTT.

This rearrangement joins TRBV27 to TRBJ2-1; TRBD1 is a possible D gene (6 bases). V was cut by 5 bases and J by 11 bases, with 16 bases left in between. CDR3 length: 13 residues. From germline, CDR1 is MNHEY and CDR2 SMNVEV (reference sequence). The CDR3 DNA is TGTGCCAGCAGTCCCACGGGACAACCCAAGCAGTTCTTC. Its translation: CASSPTGQPKQFF.

The J gene is TRBJ1-4, the V gene TRBV6-1, with 9 bases aligning to TRBD1. The CDR3 runs 15 residues. Germline V gene data show CDR1 as MNHNS and CDR2 as SASEGT. Trimming removed 6 bases from V and 8 bases from J; junction bases left unmatched: 10. The CDR3 loop reads CASSKPGQGREKLFF. The CDR3 DNA is TGTGCCAGCAGCAAACCGGGACAGGGTCGGGAAAAACTGTTTTTT.

The chain employs TRBV19 and TRBJ2-3, with TRBD1 identical over 7 bases. V trimming: 6 bases; J trimming: 2 bases; junction bases outside the gene matches: 8. The germline CDR1 and CDR2 sequences are LNHDA and SQIVND (reference sequence). This CDR3 has 15 residues. CDR3 sequence: CASSIRDRITDTQYF. The CDR3 DNA follows: TGTGCCAGTAGCATACGGGACAGAATCACAGATACGCAGTATTTT.

This clone was recorded a few times. The rearrangement joins TRBV19 to TRBJ1-2, with 7 bases aligning to TRBD1. V was pared by 3 bases and J by 4 bases, with 5 bases of the junction left unmatched. Germline CDR1 is LNHDA and CDR2 is SQIVND (reference sequence). The CDR3 has 14 amino acids. The CDR3 region is CASSILPGGYGYTF. The DNA for the CDR3 is TGTGCCAGTAGTATTCTCCCAGGGGGCTATGGCTACACCTTC.

The chain carries TRBV7-3 and TRBJ2-4; 7 positions match TRBD1. Trimming at V came to 5 bases and at J to 9 bases, leaving 10 bases not matched to a gene. The germline gives CDR1 SGHTA, CDR2 FQGTGA. The CDR3 runs to 14 residues. The CDR3 DNA sequence: TGTGCCAGCAGCGCCACAGGGGAATCGGGCATTCAGTACTTC. As protein: CASSATGESGIQYF.

The CDR3 region has the DNA TGTGCCAGCAGCTGGGGACAGGGGGCTTACGAGCAGTACTTC. It specifies CASSWGQGAYEQYF. The V call is TRBV6-6, the J call TRBJ2-7; TRBD1 matches 12 bases. J was trimmed by 4 bases and V by 6 bases; bases with no gene match: 4. Germline V gene lookup returns CDR1 MNHNY and CDR2 SVGAGI (reference sequence). The CDR3 runs to 14 residues.